These T cell receptor beta chains were read from a single sample in a study of cytomegalovirus exposure and HLA in healthy donors. The repertoire was sequenced with immunoSEQ multiplex PCR; TCRdb's copy has only in-frame clones and lacks some. The table lists some 220,000 clones, roughly 79% of them singletons. Material: PBMCs. The receptors come from a woman aged 40 to 55 in good health and CMV-seronegative. Both conserved end residues are part of each CDR3. The D gene is left open where the match is weak. A clone size is listed for some rows: how often the clone was seen (once, few, many), or a class if it is expanded.

CDR3nt | CDR3aa | v_gene | abundance | j_gene | d_gene
TGTGCCAGCAGCTTGGAGGGGGCCCCACTCTCCTACGAGCAGTACTTC | CASSLEGAPLSYEQYF | TRBV5-4 | few | TRBJ2-7 | TRBD1
TGTGCCAGCAGCCCACGGCGGGGGGCGGGCGAGCAGTACTTC | CASSPRRGAGEQYF | TRBV7-2 | NA | TRBJ2-7 | TRBD2
TGTGCCAGCAGTGAAGCGGGCTATGAAGCTTTCTTT | CASSEAGYEAFF | TRBV2 | few | TRBJ1-1 | NA
TGTGCCAGCAGTGGGCTAGCGGGGGGGCCCGGTGAGCAGTTCTTC | CASSGLAGGPGEQFF | TRBV6-4 | NA | TRBJ2-1 | TRBD2
TGTGCCAGCGCACAGGGGCGGCCGAATCAGCCCCAGCATTTT | CASAQGRPNQPQHF | TRBV27 | NA | TRBJ1-5 | TRBD1
TGCAGCGTTCGGACTAGCGGGGGCACAGATACGCAGTATTTT | CSVRTSGGTDTQYF | TRBV29-1 | NA | TRBJ2-3 | TRBD2
TGTGCCAGCAGCCCATCGGGAGGGCCCCAGCCCCAGCATTTT | CASSPSGGPQPQHF | TRBV7-2 | NA | TRBJ1-5 | NA
TGTGCCAGCAGCTTAACAGGCCGGGGGGAGACCCAGTACTTC | CASSLTGRGETQYF | TRBV7-3 | NA | TRBJ2-5 | NA
TGTGCCAGCTCACCGGTCGAGGGTCCGCGAGGAAACACCATATATTTT | CASSPVEGPRGNTIYF | TRBV18 | NA | TRBJ1-3 | NA
TGTGCCATCAGTCTGGGGGGGACCGGGGCCAACGTCCTGACTTTC | CAISLGGTGANVLTF | TRBV10-3 | few | TRBJ2-6 | TRBD2
TGCGCCAGCAGCCAAGATCGAGAGACCCAGTACTTC | CASSQDRETQYF | TRBV4-1 | NA | TRBJ2-5 | NA
TGTGCCAGCAGTCCCGGGGGAGGGGGTCGCGAGCAGTACTTC | CASSPGGGGREQYF | TRBV7-2 | NA | TRBJ2-7 | NA
TGTGCCAGCATGGCCACCGGGACAGGGTTGAATTCACCCCTCCACTTT | CASMATGTGLNSPLHF | TRBV2 | NA | TRBJ1-6 | TRBD1
TGTGCCAGCAGCTTGGGGGGGGGAGAGACCCAGTACTTC | CASSLGGGETQYF | TRBV5-4 | NA | TRBJ2-5 | TRBD2